Reported below is one TCR beta chain. Its recognized antigen is unknown. No per-base quality is available; no much larger clone lies one base away. The data were obtained in a study of CD8 T cells in ankylosing spondylitis (dated by TCRdb to about 2017). Broadly, across the study: The study set out to find disease-linked TCR variants by profiling T cell receptor beta repertoires in ankylosing spondylitis patients and healthy donors. In total, the full study cohort was made up of some 110 healthy donors and about two dozen ankylosing spondylitis patients. Peripheral blood was sampled, and synovial fluid was also collected from ankylosing spondylitis patients.

Overall results and qualifications from the work: In peripheral blood, the disease-linked clones were found at relatively low frequencies and had a CD8+ phenotype. Some TCR beta motif variants had previously been reported in synovial fluid and blood of reactive arthritis patients, which suggested common disease-initiation mechanisms. Blood from ankylosing spondylitis patients appeared to be characterized by a TCR beta motif made up of seven or eight highly homologous amino acid variants. According to the report, matched synovial fluid samples from ankylosing spondylitis patients were significantly enriched for the disease-linked clones.

CDR1 KGHDR and CDR2 SFDVKD were looked up in the germline V gene. Trimming takes 4 bases from V and 2 bases from J, and the germline ends sit 9 bases apart. The CDR3, cysteine through phenylalanine, is 14 amino acids long. Only the CDR3 DNA is retained, 42 bases long and in frame from the first base. Reads for this sample came from an Illumina HiSeq 2500. Quantitative 5'-RACE with molecular barcodes was used to prepare TCR beta libraries. As for the authors' bioinformatics: A new computational method based on a probabilistic model of VDJ rearrangement was used to identify disease-linked TCR variants. TCRdb trimmed public reads at Q25 via fastp, called clones via MiXCR and kept in-frame beta chains. Rows matching on CDR3 protein sequence are summarized as one entry with the most common DNA and genes. TCRdb's processing, not the authors' own work, is the source of the V and J calls. This sample has about 160,000 distinct CDR3 sequences in its table, and around 16% of those were observed once. The ten largest clones take up approximately 7.6% of the sample.

The V and J genes are TRBV24-1 and TRBJ2-3; the D gene identity is not certain. The sequence was obtained from a male donor with ankylosing spondylitis or in good health (not recorded which). Material for sequencing was blood, either unsorted or a sorted T cell fraction (not recorded which). The nucleotides read TGTGCCACCAGTGAAGGTCGGGCCACAGATACGCAGTATTTT. It encodes CATSEGRATDTQYF.